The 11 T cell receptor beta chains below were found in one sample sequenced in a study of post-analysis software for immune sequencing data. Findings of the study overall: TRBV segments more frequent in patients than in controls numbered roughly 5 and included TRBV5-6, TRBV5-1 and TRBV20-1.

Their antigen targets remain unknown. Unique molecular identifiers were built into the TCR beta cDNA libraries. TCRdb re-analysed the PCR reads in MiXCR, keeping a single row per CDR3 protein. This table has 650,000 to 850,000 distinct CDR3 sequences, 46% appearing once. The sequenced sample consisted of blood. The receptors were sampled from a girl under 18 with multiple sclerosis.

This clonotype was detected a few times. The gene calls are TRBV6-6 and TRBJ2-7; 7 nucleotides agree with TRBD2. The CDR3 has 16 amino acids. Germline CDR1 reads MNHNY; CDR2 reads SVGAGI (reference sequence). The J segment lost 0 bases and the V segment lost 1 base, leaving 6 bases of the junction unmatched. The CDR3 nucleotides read TGTGCCAGCAGTTACTGGGCGGGGGAAAGCTCCTACGAGCAGTACTTC. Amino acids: CASSYWAGESSYEQYF.

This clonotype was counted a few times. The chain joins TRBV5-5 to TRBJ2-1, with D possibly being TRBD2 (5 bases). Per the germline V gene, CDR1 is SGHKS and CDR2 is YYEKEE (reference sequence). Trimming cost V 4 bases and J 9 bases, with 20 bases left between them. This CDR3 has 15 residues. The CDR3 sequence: CASSPASAHRGEQFF. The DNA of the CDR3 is TGTGCCAGCAGCCCCGCTTCGGCCCACCGGGGTGAGCAGTTCTTC.

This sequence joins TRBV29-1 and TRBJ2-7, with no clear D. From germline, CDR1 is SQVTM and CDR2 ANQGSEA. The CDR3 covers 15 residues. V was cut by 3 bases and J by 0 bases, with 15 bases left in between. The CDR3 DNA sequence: TGCAGCGTTGAGGCCGACTGGGCTCCCTCCTACGAGCAGTACTTC. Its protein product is CSVEADWAPSYEQYF.

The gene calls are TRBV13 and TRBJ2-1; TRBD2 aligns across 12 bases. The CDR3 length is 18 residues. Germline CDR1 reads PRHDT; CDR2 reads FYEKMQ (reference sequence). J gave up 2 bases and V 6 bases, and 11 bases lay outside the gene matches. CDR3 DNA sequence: TGTGCCAGCAGGCGACTAGCGGGAGAGGCCTTCACCTACAATGAGCAGTTCTTC. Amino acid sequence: CASRRLAGEAFTYNEQFF. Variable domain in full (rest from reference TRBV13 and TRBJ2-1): AAGVIQSPRHLIKEKRETATLKCYPIPRHDTVYWYQQGPGQDPQFLISFYEKMQSDKGSIPDRFSAQQFSDYHSELNMSSLELGDSALYFCASRRLAGEAFTYNEQFFGPGTRLTVL.

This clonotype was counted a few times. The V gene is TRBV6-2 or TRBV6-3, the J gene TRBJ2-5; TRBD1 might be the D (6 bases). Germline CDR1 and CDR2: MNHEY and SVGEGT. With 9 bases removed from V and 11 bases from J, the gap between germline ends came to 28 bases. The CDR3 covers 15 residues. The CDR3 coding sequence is TGTGCCAGTGGACCTACGGGACACCACCCTGTAGCGCAGTACTTC. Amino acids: CASGPTGHHPVAQYF.

DNA for the CDR3: TGTGCCAGCAGTCCTGGACTCGATCCCTACAATGAGCAGTTCTTC. The encoded protein is CASSPGLDPYNEQFF. The chain couples TRBV12-3 or TRBV12-4 to TRBJ2-1; a weak D match, TRBD2 (5 bases). The CDR3 contains 15 residues. Trimming stripped 5 bases from V and 2 bases from J, with 13 bases between.

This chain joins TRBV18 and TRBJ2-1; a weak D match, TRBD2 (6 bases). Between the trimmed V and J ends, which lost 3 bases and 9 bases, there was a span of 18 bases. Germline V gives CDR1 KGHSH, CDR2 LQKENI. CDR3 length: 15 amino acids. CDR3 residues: CASSPRGSGTSEQFF. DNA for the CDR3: TGTGCCAGCTCACCCCGGGGGTCGGGAACCAGTGAGCAGTTCTTC.

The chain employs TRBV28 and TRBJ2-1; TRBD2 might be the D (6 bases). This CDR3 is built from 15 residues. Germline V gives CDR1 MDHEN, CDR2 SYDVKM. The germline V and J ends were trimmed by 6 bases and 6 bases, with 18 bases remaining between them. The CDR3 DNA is TGTGCCAGCAGCCTTAGCGGCCCCCTGGGCAATGAGCAGTTCTTC. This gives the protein CASSLSGPLGNEQFF.

The CDR3 nucleotides are TGTGCCAGCAGAGGACAGCCCTTAGAAAAACTGTTTTTT. This translates into CASRGQPLEKLFF. The chain couples TRBV27 to TRBJ1-4, with D tentatively TRBD1 (6 bases). The V end was cut by 6 bases, the J end by 8 bases, with 13 bases between. The V gene's germline CDR1 is MNHEY and CDR2 SMNVEV (reference sequence). CDR3 size: 13 residues.

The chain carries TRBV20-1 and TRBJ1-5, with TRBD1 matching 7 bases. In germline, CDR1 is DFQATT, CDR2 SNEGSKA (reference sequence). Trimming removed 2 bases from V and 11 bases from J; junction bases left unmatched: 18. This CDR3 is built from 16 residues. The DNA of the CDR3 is TGCAGTGCTAGACCAGGGGGTATTAGGACCCCGGCGACCCAGCATTTT. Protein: CSARPGGIRTPATQHF.

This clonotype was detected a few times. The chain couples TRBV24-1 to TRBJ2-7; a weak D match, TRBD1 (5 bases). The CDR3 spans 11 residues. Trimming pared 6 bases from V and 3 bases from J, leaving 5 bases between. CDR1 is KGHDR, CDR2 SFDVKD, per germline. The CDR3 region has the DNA TGTGCCACCAGTCAGGGCTACGAGCAGTACTTC. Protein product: CATSQGYEQYF.